A selection of T cell receptor beta chains follows, all from one sample in a study of blood T cells in healthy people across ages. A single record per CDR3 protein comes from TCRdb applying MiXCR to the 5' RACE reads. The repertoire consists of 1 million to 1.2 million distinct CDR3 sequences, with 35% to 40% occurring once and the leading ten covering over 10%. The specimen sequenced was blood. The receptors originated from a man aged 18 to 30 in good health. Each CDR3 is given with its conserved first and last residue. The D gene is left open where the match is weak. Not all rows give a size; the values are once, few, many and, for expanded clones, a class.

d_gene	v_gene	abundance	j_gene	CDR3aa	CDR3nt
NA	TRBV7-9	few	TRBJ2-3	CASSIERYLSTDTQYF	TGTGCCAGCAGCATCGAACGGTACCTTAGCACAGATACGCAGTATTTT
NA	TRBV9	NA	TRBJ1-4	CASSVAEGRGEKLFF	TGTGCCAGCAGCGTAGCCGAGGGACGGGGAGAAAAACTGTTTTTT
NA	TRBV29-1	NA	TRBJ1-2	CSVGGHQYGYTF	TGCAGCGTAGGAGGACATCAATATGGCTACACCTTC
NA	TRBV7-2	NA	TRBJ1-1	CASTTQGGRAFF	TGTGCCAGCACCACACAGGGTGGGAGGGCTTTCTTT
TRBD1	TRBV6-6	NA	TRBJ2-5	CASSYFRDRGNEQYF	TGTGCCAGCAGTTACTTCCGGGACAGGGGTAATGAGCAGTACTTC
NA	TRBV20-1	NA	TRBJ1-5	CSARDAGFDNQPQHF	TGCAGTGCTAGAGATGCGGGGTTTGACAATCAGCCCCAGCATTTT
NA	TRBV7-2	few	TRBJ1-5	CASSLANRAQPQHF	TGTGCCAGCAGCTTAGCCAACAGGGCCCAGCCCCAGCATTTT
TRBD1	TRBV6-5	NA	TRBJ1-1	CASTRQGNTEAFF	TGTGCCAGCACAAGACAGGGAAACACTGAAGCTTTCTTT
NA	TRBV6-2/TRBV6-3	NA	TRBJ1-6	CASSNGGLQGSYNSPLHF	TGTGCCAGCAGCAACGGGGGACTACAGGGCTCCTATAATTCACCCCTCCACTTT
NA	TRBV10-3	many	TRBJ1-6	CAISEDRAGSPLHF	TGTGCCATCAGTGAGGACAGAGCAGGGTCACCCCTCCACTTT
NA	TRBV5-1	NA	TRBJ2-1	CASSYLGPGSSYNEQFF	TGCGCCAGCAGCTATCTCGGCCCGGGGAGCTCCTACAATGAGCAGTTCTTC
NA	TRBV4-3	NA	TRBJ1-1	CASSQDRLGEANTEAFF	TGCGCCAGCAGCCAAGATCGTTTGGGGGAAGCGAACACTGAAGCTTTCTTT
TRBD1	TRBV6-7	NA	TRBJ1-1	CASSRWTGRTEAFF	TGTGCCAGCAGCCGATGGACAGGGAGGACTGAAGCTTTCTTT
NA	TRBV27	NA	TRBJ2-7	CASSSPGTYEQYF	TGTGCCAGCAGTTCCCCCGGGACCTACGAGCAGTACTTC
TRBD1	TRBV7-2	once	TRBJ2-3	CASSSTGTGTDTQYF	TGTGCCAGCAGCTCGACCGGGACAGGGACGGATACGCAGTATTTT
NA	TRBV6-5	once	TRBJ2-1	CASSYLGPPYNEQFF	TGTGCCAGCAGTTACTTGGGCCCCCCCTACAATGAGCAGTTCTTC
NA	TRBV10-3	few	TRBJ1-1	CATRPGGGTEAFF	TGTGCCACCAGACCTGGTGGGGGCACTGAAGCTTTCTTT
TRBD1	TRBV12-3/TRBV12-4	NA	TRBJ1-4	CASSSSGTEREKLFF	TGTGCCAGCAGTTCTTCCGGGACAGAGCGTGAAAAACTGTTTTTT
NA	TRBV2	few	TRBJ1-6	CASSERGSYNSPLHF	TGTGCCAGCAGTGAACGGGGCTCCTATAATTCACCCCTCCACTTT
NA	TRBV9	NA	TRBJ2-3	CASTYTSGQITDTQYF	TGTGCCAGCACCTACACCTCAGGACAGATCACAGATACGCAGTATTTT
TRBD2	TRBV20-1	few	TRBJ2-3	CSAARLATSTDTQYF	TGCAGTGCTGCCCGACTAGCAACTAGCACAGATACGCAGTATTTT
NA	TRBV28	NA	TRBJ2-2	CASSPQTVNTGELFF	TGTGCCAGCAGCCCCCAAACCGTGAACACCGGGGAGCTGTTTTTT
NA	TRBV6-5	few	TRBJ1-1	CASTLQVGGTEAFF	TGTGCCAGCACCCTACAAGTGGGAGGGACTGAAGCTTTCTTT
TRBD2	TRBV7-2	NA	TRBJ2-1	CASSLVRGLAELYNEQFF	TGTGCCAGCAGCTTAGTTCGGGGACTAGCGGAACTTTACAATGAGCAGTTCTTC
TRBD1	TRBV13	few	TRBJ2-5	CASSLGRTGLQETQYF	TGTGCCAGCAGCTTAGGCCGGACAGGGCTCCAAGAGACCCAGTACTTC
TRBD2	TRBV4-1	many	TRBJ2-1	CASSQEEGLAGESYNEQFF	TGCGCCAGCAGCCAAGAGGAGGGACTAGCGGGGGAGTCCTACAATGAGCAGTTCTTC
NA	TRBV7-9	NA	TRBJ1-2	CASSLNLDYGYTF	TGTGCCAGCAGCTTAAACCTGGACTATGGCTACACCTTC
NA	TRBV24-1	NA	TRBJ2-3	CATSDRVRTSDTQYF	TGTGCCACCAGTGATCGGGTCAGGACTTCAGATACGCAGTATTTT
NA	TRBV30	NA	TRBJ2-7	CAGSDSSYEQYF	TGTGCCGGGAGTGACAGCTCCTACGAGCAGTACTTC
TRBD1	TRBV7-9	NA	TRBJ1-4	CASSVTGTGDEKLFF	TGTGCCAGCAGCGTCACCGGGACAGGGGATGAAAAACTGTTTTTT